One and the same sample provided the 12 T cell receptor beta chains below, sequenced in a study of CD8+CD57+ T cells in acquired aplastic anemia. CDR3 and TCR beta VDJ profiling relied on genomic DNA as the template. TCRdb fed the reads into MiXCR, producing one record per CDR3 protein. The sample has approximately 250,000 distinct CDR3 sequences; approximately 79% are singletons. Sequencing involved patients with CD8+CD57+ cell expansion previously shown by flow cytometry. Material for sequencing was sorted CD4+, CD8+, or CD8+CD57+ T cells (not recorded which) from PBMCs. The receptors here all came from a human donor with aplastic anemia.

The V call is TRBV5-1, the J call TRBJ2-3; TRBD1 matches 7 bases. The junction had 9 bases not matched to a gene; V was cut back by 4 bases and J by 4 bases. Germline V lookup: CDR1 SGHRS, CDR2 YFSETQ. CDR3 length: 15 residues. Here the CDR3 DNA reads TGCGCCAGCAGCGTGGGGGCCGGACAGGCAGATACGCAGTATTTT. Amino acids: CASSVGAGQADTQYF.

The chain is built from TRBV5-6 and TRBJ2-4, with D possibly being TRBD2 (6 bases). The V gene lost 5 bases and the J gene lost 8 bases, with 11 bases spanning the gap. This CDR3 is 12 amino acids long. The germline V gene encodes CDR1 SGHDT and CDR2 YYEEEE. CDR3 protein: CASRVGEDIQYF. The CDR3 bases are TGTGCCAGCAGAGTCGGGGAGGACATTCAGTACTTC.

To note about this clonotype: A read error may account for a junction end that differs from germline. The chain employs TRBV2 and TRBJ2-5, with D unclear. CDR3 length: 14 amino acids. Germline CDR1 SNHLY, CDR2 FYNNEI. CDR3 in DNA: TGTGCCAGCAGTGAGGCGAGTAAGAATCAGCCCCAGCACTTC. Translation gives CASSEASKNQPQHF.

To note about this clonotype: The conserved phenylalanine or tryptophan normally closing the CDR3 is absent here, so this likely arose from a read error. This sequence joins TRBV2 and TRBJ1-2, with TRBD1 matching 7 bases. CDR1 SNHLY and CDR2 FYNNEI come from the germline V gene. V lost 6 bases, J lost 5 bases, and 12 bases stayed unmatched. The CDR3 is made up of 15 amino acids. In DNA form, the CDR3 reads TGTGCCAGCAGCTCCGGGACAGATACGCAGTATGGCTACACCTGC. Amino acids: CASSSGTDTQYGYTC.

Points on this clonotype: Because the CDR3's place on the DNA is in doubt, the DNA is left out and the CDR3 is given as listed by TCRdb. The chain combines TRBV7-8 with TRBJ2-5; TRBD1, the D gene given by the table, was not confirmed from the DNA. The germline V gene encodes CDR1 SGHVS and CDR2 FQNEAQ. The CDR3 has 14 residues if both end residues are counted. CDR3 residues: CASSSGWGEGTEAF.

The chain has TRBV9 and TRBJ2-7; D is ambiguous. This CDR3 region has 15 residues. Germline lookup yields CDR1 SGDLS and CDR2 YYNGEE. V lost 0 bases to trimming and J lost 10 bases, with 20 bases between them. In nucleotides, the CDR3 is TGTGCCAGCAGCGTAGTTCCCGATACGCAGTATTTTCAGTACTTC. It encodes CASSVVPDTQYFQYF.

To note about this clonotype: One end of the junction does not line up with germline, which may come from a read error. J is TRBJ1-1 and V is TRBV7-8; D unclear. Germline V gene sequence: CDR1 SGHVS, CDR2 FQNEAQ. CDR3 length equals 14 residues. The CDR3 DNA follows: TGTGCCAGCAGCTTAGCGGGGAGTCCCGATACAGATTACTTT. Its translation is CASSLAGSPDTDYF.

The chain has TRBV11-2 and TRBJ2-5; 9 bases map to TRBD1. V shed 2 bases, J shed 4 bases, and the junction held 14 bases outside the gene matches. The CDR3 contains 18 residues. The germline V gene encodes CDR1 SGHAT and CDR2 FQNNGV. CDR3 residues: CASSLSGGGQGMRETQYF. CDR3 sequence (DNA): TGTGCCAGCAGCTTATCAGGGGGGGGACAGGGAATGAGAGAGACCCAGTACTTC.

V gene TRBV11-3 combines with J gene TRBJ2-7; D unclear. Germline V gene sequence: CDR1 SGHNT, CDR2 YENEEA. The V and J ends lost 7 bases and 2 bases respectively, with 15 bases between them. The CDR3 is 14 residues long. The CDR3 DNA follows: TGTGCCAGCAACCCGGACCGGAGCGCCTACGAGCAGTACTTC. Protein sequence: CASNPDRSAYEQYF. Variable domain in full (rest from reference TRBV11-3 and TRBJ2-7): EAGVVQSPRYKIIEKKQPVAFWCNPISGHNTLYWYLQNLGQGPELLIRYENEEAVDDSQLPKDRFSAERLKGVDSTLKIQPAELGDSAVYLCASNPDRSAYEQYFGPGTRLTVT.

The V and J genes are TRBV7-2 and TRBJ1-1, with D unclear. Trimming cost V 1 base and J 13 bases, with 22 bases left between them. The CDR3 spans 15 residues. CDR1 SGHTA and CDR2 FQGNSA come from the germline V gene. CDR3 bases: TGTGCCAGCAGCTTAGATCTAGGAGGGAACACGCAGTATTTCTTT. Its translation: CASSLDLGGNTQYFF.

This chain joins TRBV9 and TRBJ2-7; no definite D call. The CDR3 sequence is 18 residues long. Germline values: CDR1 SGDLS, CDR2 YYNGEE. Deletions cut 0 bases from V and 2 bases from J, with 21 bases between. The CDR3 here is CASSVEPDTQSLAYEQYV. The CDR3 DNA reads as TGTGCCAGCAGCGTAGAGCCAGATACGCAGTCCCTTGCCTACGAGCAGTACGTC.

The genes are TRBV5-5 and TRBJ1-2; 10 bases are a match to TRBD1. V was clipped by 4 bases and J by 2 bases; unmatched bases: 5. The CDR3 consists of 15 residues. Germline CDR1 is SGHKS and CDR2 is YYEKEE (reference sequence). The CDR3 is CASSVDRGVNYGYTF. The CDR3 nucleotides are TGTGCCAGCAGCGTGGACAGGGGGGTAAACTATGGCTACACCTTC. Together with reference TRBV5-5 and TRBJ1-2, the CDR3 gives the full variable domain: DAGVTQSPTHLIKTRGQQVTLRCSPISGHKSVSWYQQVLGQGPQFIFQYYEKEERGRGNFPDRFSARQFPNYSSELNVNALLLGDSALYLCASSVDRGVNYGYTFGSGTRLTVV.